These 29 T cell receptor beta chains came from one sample sequenced in a study of radiation and T cells in renal cell carcinoma. Assay used: immunoSEQ multiplex PCR; TCRdb lists only in-frame clones, some missing. Seen here are approximately 140,000 clones, approximately 90% observed once, and the top ten hold over 3.5%. Time point: baseline pretreatment blood. The treatment: 15 Gy SBRT to primary tumor, nephrectomy 4 weeks later. Source: blood, taken from a patient whose treatment included radiotherapy and nephrectomy. These receptors were collected from a woman aged 70 to 79 with renal cell carcinoma.

This clone has a single count. The chain links TRBV7-6 to TRBJ2-7; 9 nucleotides line up with TRBD2. The CDR3 runs 16 residues. V dropped 0 bases and J dropped 7; count of bases not matched to a gene: 10. CDR1 and CDR2 (germline): SGHVS, FNYEAQ. CDR3 in DNA: TGTGCCAGCAGCTTAGCGGCGGCTAGCGGGGTCTATGAGCAGTACTTC. Amino acid sequence: CASSLAAASGVYEQYF.

The rearrangement links TRBV7-6 to TRBJ1-2; D remains ambiguous. V was trimmed by 0 bases and J by 6 bases, leaving 11 bases between them. Germline V gene sequence: CDR1 SGHVS, CDR2 FNYEAQ. CDR3 size: 14 residues. CDR3 amino acids: CASSLAFGQNGYTF. CDR3 DNA: TGTGCCAGCAGCTTAGCGTTTGGGCAGAATGGCTACACCTTC.

The chain couples TRBV28 to TRBJ1-5; the D is unclear. Trimming shortened V by 4 bases and J by 4 bases, and 5 bases separated the two germline ends. Germline-derived CDR1 and CDR2 are MDHEN and SYDVKM. This CDR3 has 12 amino acids. CDR3 loop: CASSSGNQPQHF. CDR3 coding DNA: TGTGCCAGCAGTTCGGGGAATCAGCCCCAGCATTTT. The entire variable domain, with the rest obtained from reference TRBV28 and TRBJ1-5, is as follows: DVKVTQSSRYLVKRTGEKVFLECVQDMDHENMFWYRQDPGLGLRLIYFSYDVKMKEKGDIPEGYSVSREKKERFSLILESASTNQTSMYLCASSSGNQPQHFGDGTRLSIL.

CDR3 sequence: CARDWPKGSPLHF. CDR3 coding DNA: TGTGCCAGGGACTGGCCAAAGGGATCACCCCTCCACTTT. The rearrangement uses TRBV19 and TRBJ1-6; no definite D call. From germline, CDR1 is LNHDA and CDR2 SQIVND (reference sequence). V shed 9 bases and J shed 10 bases, with 16 bases lying between them. This CDR3 comprises 13 residues.

The rearrangement uses TRBV28 and TRBJ2-5; TRBD2 agrees at 10 bases. V lost 5 bases, J lost 1 base, and 4 bases stayed unmatched. Germline V gene data show CDR1 as MDHEN and CDR2 as SYDVKM. CDR3 size: 15 residues. The CDR3 nucleotides are TGTGCCAGCAGTCAATGGACTAGCGGCCAAGAGACCCAGTACTTC. Its protein product is CASSQWTSGQETQYF.

This clone was found once. The chain carries TRBV28 and TRBJ1-6; D may be TRBD1 (5 bases). The germline V and J ends were trimmed by 3 bases and 10 bases, with 16 bases remaining between them. The CDR3 length is 15 residues. Per the germline V gene, CDR1 is MDHEN and CDR2 is SYDVKM. CDR3 bases: TGTGCCAGCAGTTTGGACGGGGCCCCCCAATCACCCCTCCACTTT. Protein sequence: CASSLDGAPQSPLHF. Filled out from reference TRBV28 and TRBJ1-6, the complete variable domain reads DVKVTQSSRYLVKRTGEKVFLECVQDMDHENMFWYRQDPGLGLRLIYFSYDVKMKEKGDIPEGYSVSREKKERFSLILESASTNQTSMYLCASSLDGAPQSPLHFGNGTRLTVT.

This chain links TRBV28 with TRBJ2-5, with TRBD1 matching over 8 bases. The CDR3 has 13 amino acids. The trim removed 6 bases at V and 2 bases at J, leaving 2 bases unmatched. Germline-derived CDR1 and CDR2 are MDHEN and SYDVKM. The CDR3 DNA sequence: TGTGCCAGCAGGGGACAGGCTCAAGAGACCCAGTACTTC. Its translation: CASRGQAQETQYF.

The chain's CDR3 is CASSIGEQGRQPQHF. CDR3 bases: TGTGCCAGTAGTATAGGGGAACAGGGCCGGCAGCCCCAGCATTTT. The chain couples TRBV19 to TRBJ1-5; a possible D gene is TRBD1 (6 bases). V was cut by 1 base and J by 7 bases, with 14 bases left in between. Germline CDR1 is LNHDA and CDR2 is SQIVND (reference sequence). The CDR3 has 15 amino acids.

V usage is TRBV28 and J usage is TRBJ2-1, with D unclear. Trimming took 3 bases from V and 13 from J, leaving 16 bases between them. This CDR3 has 13 residues. Per germline, CDR1 MDHEN and CDR2 SYDVKM. The CDR3 spells CASSLLPSASQFF. As DNA, the CDR3 is TGTGCCAGCAGTTTGTTACCAAGTGCAAGCCAGTTCTTC.

This clone was observed a single time. The chain uses TRBV29-1 and TRBJ2-5, with 14 bases fitting TRBD2. CDR1 is SQVTM, CDR2 ANQGSEA, per germline. The CDR3 is 14 amino acids. Losses at the gene ends were 6 bases for V and 1 base for J; bases not matched to a gene: 1. The CDR3 region is CSVGLAGGQETQYF. The CDR3 DNA reads TGCAGCGTAGGACTAGCGGGGGGCCAAGAGACCCAGTACTTC.

The V call is TRBV7-2, the J call TRBJ2-5; D not resolved. The CDR3 contains 13 residues. Between the trimmed V and J ends, which lost 5 bases and 1 base, there was a span of 8 bases. Per the germline V gene, CDR1 is SGHTA and CDR2 is FQGNSA. The chain's CDR3 is CASSRSAQETQYF. In nucleotides, the CDR3 is TGTGCCAGCAGCCGCTCAGCCCAAGAGACCCAGTACTTC.

V usage is TRBV30 and J usage is TRBJ1-2; D unclear. From germline, CDR1 is GTSNPN and CDR2 SVGIG (reference sequence). This CDR3 has 10 residues. V shed 3 bases and J shed 5 bases, with 4 bases lying between them. DNA for the CDR3: TGTGCCTGGAGGCTATATGGCTACACCTTC. Protein product: CAWRLYGYTF.

This clone showed up just once. The rearrangement joins TRBV28 to TRBJ2-7; the D is unclear. The germline V and J ends were trimmed by 5 bases and 7 bases, with 12 bases remaining between them. Looked up from germline, CDR1 is MDHEN and CDR2 is SYDVKM. There are 12 residues in the CDR3. This CDR3 reads CASSTQDVEQYF. The CDR3 DNA reads TGTGCCAGCAGTACCCAGGACGTAGAGCAGTACTTC.

This clone turned up a few times. The CDR3 coding sequence is TGTGCCAGTAGTCCCAGCTCCCTGGACAGGCTTAGCTCCTACGAGCAGTACTTC. Translating it yields CASSPSSLDRLSSYEQYF. The chain couples TRBV19 to TRBJ2-7; TRBD1 aligns across 7 bases. Trimming took 5 bases from V and 0 from J; bases not matched to a gene: 16. The CDR3 is 18 residues long. Germline V gives CDR1 LNHDA, CDR2 SQIVND (reference sequence).

This rearrangement joins TRBV7-2 to TRBJ1-3, with D unclear. The CDR3 is 15 residues long. CDR1 and CDR2 from the germline V gene are SGHTA and FQGNSA. V shed 4 bases and J shed 8 bases, with 18 bases lying between them. The CDR3 DNA follows: TGTGCCAGCAGCTCCCATCCCCGCAATGGTGACACCATATATTTT. This translates into CASSSHPRNGDTIYF.

The chain has TRBV5-4 and TRBJ1-3, with TRBD1 matching over 7 bases. This CDR3 has 16 residues. Germline V gene sequence: CDR1 SGHNT, CDR2 YYREEE (reference sequence). Losses at the gene ends were 3 bases for V and 2 bases for J; bases not matched to a gene: 8. CDR3 nucleotide sequence: TGTGCCAGCAGCTCGGGACAGTCCTTGACTGGAAACACCATATATTTT. Its translation is CASSSGQSLTGNTIYF.

The CDR3 protein is CASSADRGYGYTF. The DNA of the CDR3 is TGTGCCAGTAGTGCCGACAGGGGCTATGGCTACACCTTC. The chain carries TRBV19 and TRBJ1-2, with TRBD1 matching 8 bases. Germline V gene lookup returns CDR1 LNHDA and CDR2 SQIVND (reference sequence). CDR3 length: 13 amino acids. Trimming took 5 bases from V and 4 from J; bases not matched to a gene: 3.

This clone is a singleton in its sample. The genes are TRBV4-3 and TRBJ1-2, with TRBD1 matching over 9 bases. The CDR3 runs to 14 residues. CDR1 is LGHNA and CDR2 is YSLEER in the germline V gene. Trimming at V came to 3 bases and at J to 3 bases, leaving 2 bases not matched to a gene. CDR3 bases: TGCGCCAGCAGCCAGGACAGGGGTGACTATGGCTACACCTTC. Protein: CASSQDRGDYGYTF.

J is TRBJ1-2 and V is TRBV28, with 10 nucleotides matching TRBD1. V trimming: 2 bases; J trimming: 2 bases; junction bases outside the gene matches: 8. The CDR3 sequence is 17 residues long. The germline gives CDR1 MDHEN, CDR2 SYDVKM. CDR3 sequence reads: CASSLGGQGNLNYGYTF. The DNA for the CDR3 is TGTGCCAGCAGTTTAGGGGGACAGGGGAATTTGAACTATGGCTACACCTTC.

This clone was observed a single time. The DNA for the CDR3 is TGTGCCAGTAGCCAACTGGGACAGATGGACATTCAGTACTTC. This codes for CASSQLGQMDIQYF. This chain links TRBV19 with TRBJ2-4; 7 nucleotides agree with TRBD1. CDR3 length: 14 residues. The V and J ends lost 6 bases and 8 bases, in that order; junction bases with no gene match: 10. CDR1 is LNHDA and CDR2 is SQIVND in the germline V gene (reference sequence). Together with reference TRBV19 and TRBJ2-4, the CDR3 gives the full variable domain: DGGITQSPKYLFRKEGQNVTLSCEQNLNHDAMYWYRQDPGQGLRLIYYSQIVNDFQKGDIAEGYSVSREKKESFPLTVTSAQKNPTAFYLCASSQLGQMDIQYFGAGTRLSVL.

The chain employs TRBV29-1 and TRBJ2-3, with a possible D match to TRBD2 (6 bases). CDR1 and CDR2 from the germline V gene are SQVTM and ANQGSEA. CDR3 size: 21 residues. Trimming shortened V by 3 bases and J by 2 bases, and 33 bases separated the two germline ends. CDR3 DNA: TGCAGCGTTGAGAAGAGAACGGGACCGAGGGACTCGCGGTTTTTCACAGATACGCAGTATTTT. Amino acid sequence: CSVEKRTGPRDSRFFTDTQYF.

J is TRBJ2-1 and V is TRBV19; 9 bases align to TRBD2. There are 14 residues in the CDR3. The junction had 3 bases not matched to a gene; V was cut back by 6 bases and J by 3 bases. Germline CDR1 reads LNHDA; CDR2 reads SQIVND (reference sequence). CDR3 region: CASSLAGIYNEQFF. The DNA for the CDR3 is TGTGCCAGTAGCCTAGCGGGGATCTACAATGAGCAGTTCTTC.

This sequence joins TRBV2 and TRBJ1-3, with 8 bases fitting TRBD1. CDR1 and CDR2 from the germline V gene are SNHLY and FYNNEI. The CDR3 consists of 15 residues. V lost 7 bases and J lost 3; bases outside the gene matches: 8. The CDR3: CASTPGGAGGNTIYF. DNA for the CDR3: TGTGCCAGCACTCCAGGGGGCGCCGGTGGAAACACCATATATTTT.

The table lists this clone with a count of one. The V gene is TRBV5-1, the J gene TRBJ2-7; no clear D gene. Germline V gene data show CDR1 as SGHRS and CDR2 as YFSETQ. Trimming left V 2 bases short and J 4 bases short, with 13 bases between. CDR3 size: 14 residues. In DNA, the CDR3 is TGCGCCAGCAGCTTAGACATCGCCACGTACGAGCAGTACTTC. Its translation is CASSLDIATYEQYF.

The rearrangement uses TRBV29-1 and TRBJ2-7; D may be TRBD1 (5 bases). The V end lost 2 bases, the J end lost 3 bases, and 8 bases lay between the germline ends. Per germline, CDR1 SQVTM and CDR2 ANQGSEA. The CDR3 spans 12 residues. This CDR3 is CSVEQGNYEQYF. The CDR3 nucleotides read TGCAGCGTTGAACAGGGAAACTACGAGCAGTACTTC.

Points on this clone: The identical CDR3 is also encoded by other nucleotide sequences in the sample. This chain joins TRBV6-5 and TRBJ1-1; no firm D call. The CDR3 runs to 14 residues. V lost 2 bases and J lost 1, with 8 bases in between. The germline V gene encodes CDR1 MNHEY and CDR2 SVGAGI. The CDR3 is CASSYHSSNTEAFF. Written as DNA, the CDR3 is TGTGCCAGCAGTTACCACAGTTCGAACACTGAAGCTTTCTTT.

In its sample, this clone was seen a few times. The rearrangement links TRBV7-9 to TRBJ1-3; no firm D call. The CDR3 totals 13 residues. Trimming left V 2 bases short and J 4 bases short, with 6 bases between. Per germline, CDR1 SEHNR and CDR2 FQNEAQ (reference sequence). The CDR3 is CASSLSSGNTIYF. In DNA, the CDR3 is TGTGCCAGCAGCTTATCCTCCGGAAACACCATATATTTT.

This chain links TRBV6-5 with TRBJ1-1; the match to TRBD1 covers 7 bases. Trimming removed 5 bases from V and 4 bases from J; junction bases left unmatched: 4. The CDR3 sequence is 13 residues long. Germline loops: CDR1 MNHEY, CDR2 SVGAGI. This CDR3 reads CASSATGLTEAFF. In DNA form, the CDR3 reads TGTGCCAGCAGTGCGACAGGGCTCACTGAAGCTTTCTTT.

The V call is TRBV27, the J call TRBJ1-2; D is unresolved. V gave up 4 bases and J gave up 3 bases, with 12 bases separating them. CDR3 length: 14 amino acids. Germline V gene data show CDR1 as MNHEY and CDR2 as SMNVEV (reference sequence). The CDR3 here is CASSSLRAHYGYTF. Written as DNA, the CDR3 is TGTGCCAGCAGTTCTTTAAGGGCCCACTATGGCTACACCTTC.